The subject of this entry is one T cell receptor (beta chain). Its antigen remains unknown. Unmatched junction bases numbered 14, after V lost 1 base and J lost 10 bases. This CDR3 contains 18 residues. Germline CDR1 and CDR2: MGHRA and YSYEKL. This sample was taken from a study of Ad26.COV2.S vaccination and SARS-CoV-2 variants. The study's findings and limits: Greater spike-specific TCR breadth was seen in vaccine recipients than in placebo recipients.

Data came from immunoSEQ multiplex PCR; TCRdb stores just in-frame clones and leaves some out. This table holds under 400,000 clones, about nine tenths found once. Treatment in this sample: about 20 received Ad26.COV2.S at low or high dose, single or two shots; about 5 received placebo; per-sample allocation not given. Repertoires come from day 63 after the first vaccine or placebo injection. Aged 18-55 years, donor was enrolled in Boston in about 2020. The source was peripheral blood, collected in a trial of Ad26.COV2.S vaccine versus placebo. This TCR was sampled from a person aged 18 to 65 who received the Ad26.COV2.S COVID-19 vaccine or a placebo. The chain employs TRBV4-1 and TRBJ2-1, with 12 bases lining up with TRBD2. CDR3 sequence reads: CASSQGWASGGGPHEQFF. As DNA, the CDR3 is TGCGCCAGCAGCCAAGGGTGGGCTAGCGGGGGGGGACCCCACGAGCAGTTCTTC.